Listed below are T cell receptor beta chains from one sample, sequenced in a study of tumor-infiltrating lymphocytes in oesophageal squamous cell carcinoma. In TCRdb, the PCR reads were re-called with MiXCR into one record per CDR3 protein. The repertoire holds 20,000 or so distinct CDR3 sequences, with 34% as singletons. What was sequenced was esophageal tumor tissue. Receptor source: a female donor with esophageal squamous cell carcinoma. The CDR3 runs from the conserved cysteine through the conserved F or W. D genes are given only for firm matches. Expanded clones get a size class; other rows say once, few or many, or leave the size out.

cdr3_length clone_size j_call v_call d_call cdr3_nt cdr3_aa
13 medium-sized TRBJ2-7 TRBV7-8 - TGTGCCAGCAGCTTCGACGACACCTACGAGCAGTACTTC CASSFDDTYEQYF
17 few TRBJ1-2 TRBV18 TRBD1 TGTGCCAGCTCACCATTCTCAGACGGGACAGGGGACTATGGCTACACCTTC CASSPFSDGTGDYGYTF
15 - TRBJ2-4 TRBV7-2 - TGTGCCAGCACCCTCTCATGGGCGAGAACCTACGAGCAGTACTTT CASTLSWARTYEQYF
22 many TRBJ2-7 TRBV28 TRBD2 TGTGCCAGCAGTTTAACTGGGAACCCGGGACTAGCGGGAGTGGGGTCTCGGAATGAGCAGTACTTC CASSLTGNPGLAGVGSRNEQYF
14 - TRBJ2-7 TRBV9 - TGTGCCAGCAGCCCCCGCCGTCAGAGCTACGAGCAGTACTTC CASSPRRQSYEQYF
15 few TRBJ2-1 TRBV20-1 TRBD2 TGCAGTGCGGACCATAGCGGGAGGGCCTTGGATGAGCAGTTCTTC CSADHSGRALDEQFF
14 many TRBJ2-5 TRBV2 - TGTGCCAGCAGTGACGAGTTTGGGGCGGAGACCCAGTACTTC CASSDEFGAETQYF
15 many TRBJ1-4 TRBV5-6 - TGTGCCAGCAGCTTGAACGACGCAACTAATGAAAAACTGTTTTTT CASSLNDATNEKLFF
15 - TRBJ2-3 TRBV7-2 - TGTGCCAGCATCCCCGGCTCCAGGGTAGGCTCACCCCTCCACTTC CASIPGSRVGSPLHF
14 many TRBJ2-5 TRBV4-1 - TGCGCCAGCAGCCAAGCGGCTGAGGGCGTCGGGCAGTACTTC CASSQAAEGVGQYF
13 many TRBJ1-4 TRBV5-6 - TGTGCCAGCAGCTTGGGGGATGGGTTTGTACTGTTTTTT CASSLGDGFVLFF
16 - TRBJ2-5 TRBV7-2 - TGTGCCAGCAGCTTACTAGGGCACGGCGGGTACAATGAGCAGTACTTC CASSLLGHGGYNEQYF
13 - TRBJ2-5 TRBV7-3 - TGTGCCAGCAGCTTAATGGCACAAGAGACCCAGTACTTC CASSLMAQETQYF
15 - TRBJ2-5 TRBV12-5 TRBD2 TGTGCTAGTGGTTTCGGACTAGCGTACCAAGAGACCCAGTACTTC CASGFGLAYQETQYF
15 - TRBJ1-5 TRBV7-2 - TGTGCCAGCAGCTTAGTGGCAGGAGAGGATCAGCCCCAGCATTTT CASSLVAGEDQPQHF
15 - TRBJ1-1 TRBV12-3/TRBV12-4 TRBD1 TGTGCCAGCAGTCGTCCGGGACAGGGGAACACTGAAGCTTTCTTT CASSRPGQGNTEAFF
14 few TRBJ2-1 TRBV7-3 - TGTGCCAGCAGTCCAGAGACCAGTTACAATGAGCAGTTCTTC CASSPETSYNEQFF
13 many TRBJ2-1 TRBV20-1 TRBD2 TGCAGTGCTAGGTGGACTAGCCCGAATGAGCAGTTCTTC CSARWTSPNEQFF
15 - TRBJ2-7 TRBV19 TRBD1 TGTGCCAGTAGTAGGACAGGGGAGTCGTACAATGAGCAGTACTTC CASSRTGESYNEQYF
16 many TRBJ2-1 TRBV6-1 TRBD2 TGTGCCAGCAGTCTCACGACTAGCGGGAGTGTCGATGAGCAGTTCTTC CASSLTTSGSVDEQFF
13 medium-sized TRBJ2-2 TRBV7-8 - TGTGCCAGCTTGGGGGTCGGCCACGGGGAGCTGTTTTTT CASLGVGHGELFF
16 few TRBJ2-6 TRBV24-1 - - CATSPTELSLGLHLRF
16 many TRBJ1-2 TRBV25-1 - TGTGCCAGCAGTGAGAGTGGGACAAAACTCAACTATGGCTACACCTTC CASSESGTKLNYGYTF
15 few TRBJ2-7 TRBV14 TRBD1 TGTGCCAGCAGCCGGGCCAGGGGGTCGTCCTACGAGCAGTACTTC CASSRARGSSYEQYF
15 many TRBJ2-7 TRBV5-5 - TGTGCCAGCAGCTTGTTCAGGGGAGAATTCTACGAGCAGTACTTC CASSLFRGEFYEQYF
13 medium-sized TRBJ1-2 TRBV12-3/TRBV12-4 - TGTGCCAGCAGACCGAGACAGCGGAATGGCTACACCTTC CASRPRQRNGYTF
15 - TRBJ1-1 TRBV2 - TGTGCCAGCAGTGATGGGCCCTCGACAGACAGTGAAGCTTTCTTT CASSDGPSTDSEAFF
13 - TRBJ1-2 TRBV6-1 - TGTGCCAGCAACGATGGGTATAGGGACGGCTACACCTTC CASNDGYRDGYTF
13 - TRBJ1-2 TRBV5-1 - TGCGCCAGCAGCCCCCAGGGGACGGGTGGCTACACCTTC CASSPQGTGGYTF
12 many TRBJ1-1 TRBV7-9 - TGTGCCAGCAGCTTAGAGGAGCGGGGAGCTTTCTTT CASSLEERGAFF
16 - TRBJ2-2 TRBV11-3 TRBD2 TGTGCCAGCAGCGGAGGGGGACTAGCGGTCACCGGGGAGCTGTTTTTT CASSGGGLAVTGELFF
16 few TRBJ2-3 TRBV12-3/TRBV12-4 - TGTGCCAGCAGTTTGTTTATAAGGGGCCCCGAGGATACGCAGTATTTT CASSLFIRGPEDTQYF
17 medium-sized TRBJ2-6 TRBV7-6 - TGTGCCAGCAGCATCCGGGCCTGGGGCTCTGGGGCCAACGTCCTGACTTTC CASSIRAWGSGANVLTF
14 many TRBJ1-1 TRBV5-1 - TGCGCCAGCAGCTTGGCCAAGGGGGGCACTGAAGCTTTCTTT CASSLAKGGTEAFF
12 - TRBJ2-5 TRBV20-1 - TGCAGTGCTAGAGAATCGAGTCGGTCAGAGTACTTC CSARESSRSEYF
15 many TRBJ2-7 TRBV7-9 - TGTGCCAGCAGCTTAGACCGGGGCTCGGGCAATGAGCAGTACTTC CASSLDRGSGNEQYF
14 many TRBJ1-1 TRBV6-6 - TGTGCCAGCAGTTACCGGGACGGCGGCACTGAAGCTTTCTTT CASSYRDGGTEAFF
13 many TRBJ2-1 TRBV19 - TGTGCCAGTAGTACTCACGCGGGAAATGAGCAGTTCTTC CASSTHAGNEQFF
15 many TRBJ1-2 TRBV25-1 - TGTGCCGGAAGACTTCCTTGTTCGTGTCACTATGGCTACACCTTC CAGRLPCSCHYGYTF
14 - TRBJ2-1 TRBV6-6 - TGTGCCAGCAGTTCCTCAGACTGGCCAAATGAGCAGTTCTTC CASSSSDWPNEQFF
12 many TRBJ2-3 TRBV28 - TGTGCCAGCACCGCCAGCGCAGATACGCAGTATTTT CASTASADTQYF
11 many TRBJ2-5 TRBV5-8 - TGTGCCAGCACCCCGTCGGAGACCCAGTACTTC CASTPSETQYF
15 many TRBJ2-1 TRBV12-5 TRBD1 TGTGCTAGTGGTTTCGGGACAGAGTACTACAATGAGCAGTTCTTC CASGFGTEYYNEQFF
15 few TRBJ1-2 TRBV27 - TGTGCCAGCAGTCGGGGGGGGGGGGGCCACGGGGGCTACACCTTC CASSRGGGGHGGYTF
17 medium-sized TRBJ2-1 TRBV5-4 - TGTGCCAGCAGCTTGTTTGGGGGGCGGGGAGGGCCACATGAGCAGTTCTTC CASSLFGGRGGPHEQFF
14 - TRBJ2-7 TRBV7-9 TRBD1 TGTGCCAGCAGCTTACAGGGGGTCTCCTACGAGCAGTACTTC CASSLQGVSYEQYF
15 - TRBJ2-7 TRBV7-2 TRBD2 TGTGCCAGCAGCTCGTTCACTAGCGGGAGCTACGAGCAGTACTTC CASSSFTSGSYEQYF
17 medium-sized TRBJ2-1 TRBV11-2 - TGTGCCAGCAGCCCTATGCGGGGAGAGGGTCGGAACAATGAGCAGTTCTTC CASSPMRGEGRNNEQFF
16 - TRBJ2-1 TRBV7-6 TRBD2 TGTGCCAGCAGCTGGACTGGCGGGGGGGATCGAGAGACCCAGTTCTTC CASSWTGGGDRETQFF
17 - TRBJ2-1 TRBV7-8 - TGTGCCAGCAGCCTGGGAACGTTAAAAAGCTCCTACAATGAGCAGTTCTTC CASSLGTLKSSYNEQFF
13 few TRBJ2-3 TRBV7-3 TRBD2 TGTGCCAGCAGCGGGACTAGGGTGGATACGCAGTATTTT CASSGTRVDTQYF
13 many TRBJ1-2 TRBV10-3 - TGTGCCATCCGGAGCGGTGATGCTATAGGCTACACCTTC CAIRSGDAIGYTF
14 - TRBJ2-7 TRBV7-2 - TGTGCCAGCAGCTTATGGTCACAGTCCTACGAGCAGTACTTC CASSLWSQSYEQYF